The 14 T cell receptor beta chains below come from one sample, sequenced in a study of cytomegalovirus exposure and HLA in healthy donors. Primers: 60 Vbeta forward and 13 Jbeta reverse. Sequenced by immunoSEQ multiplex PCR; TCRdb stores in-frame clones only, minus some. The table includes tens of thousands of clones, approximately 79% detected once. Sequencing was done on a sample of PBMCs. Source of these receptors: a woman in her twenties or thirties in good health and CMV-seronegative.

The chain carries TRBV6-4 and TRBJ1-2; possible D gene TRBD1, 5 bases. The V gene's germline CDR1 is MRHNA and CDR2 SNTAGT. CDR3 length equals 14 residues. Trimming left V 0 bases short and J 5 bases short, with 10 bases between. The CDR3 region is CASSDSRGGYGYTF. The CDR3 nucleotides are TGTGCCAGCAGTGACTCACGGGGGGGATATGGCTACACCTTC.

The rearrangement joins TRBV7-9 to TRBJ2-1; 9 bases match TRBD2. Per germline, CDR1 SEHNR and CDR2 FQNEAQ (reference sequence). Trimming took 4 bases from V and 6 from J; bases not matched to a gene: 1. This CDR3 contains 13 residues. CDR3 in DNA: TGTGCCAGCAGCTCGACTAGCGGCAATGAGCAGTTCTTC. It is translated as CASSSTSGNEQFF.

The chain recombines TRBV5-1 with TRBJ2-5; D is possibly TRBD2 (6 bases). With 4 bases removed from V and 5 bases from J, the gap between germline ends came to 15 bases. The CDR3 runs to 14 residues. Germline CDR1 and CDR2: SGHRS and YFSETQ. The CDR3 loop is CASSPTTSVETQYF. CDR3 in DNA: TGCGCCAGCAGCCCCACGACTAGTGTGGAGACCCAGTACTTC.

The chain couples TRBV9 to TRBJ2-6; TRBD2 might be the D (6 bases). Trimming stripped 3 bases from V and 0 bases from J, with 13 bases between. The CDR3 has 17 amino acids. Germline V gives CDR1 SGDLS, CDR2 YYNGEE. The chain's CDR3 is CASSGGLELSGANVLTF. The CDR3 coding sequence is TGTGCCAGCAGCGGGGGACTCGAACTCTCTGGGGCCAACGTCCTGACTTTC.

A single count supports this clone. V is TRBV19 and J is TRBJ1-2, with 10 bases lining up with TRBD1. The CDR3 length is 14 residues. Unmatched junction bases numbered 6, after V lost 8 bases and J lost 3 bases. CDR1 is LNHDA and CDR2 is SQIVND in the germline V gene (reference sequence). In DNA, the CDR3 is TGTGCCAGTCAGCGAGGGACAGGGGACTATGGCTACACCTTC. Protein sequence: CASQRGTGDYGYTF. Supplemented by reference TRBV19 and TRBJ1-2, the full variable domain reads DGGITQSPKYLFRKEGQNVTLSCEQNLNHDAMYWYRQDPGQGLRLIYYSQIVNDFQKGDIAEGYSVSREKKESFPLTVTSAQKNPTAFYLCASQRGTGDYGYTFGSGTRLTVV.

The chain is built from TRBV4-1 and TRBJ1-2; TRBD1 might be the D (5 bases). The CDR3 consists of 15 residues. The V gene's germline CDR1 is MGHRA and CDR2 YSYEKL. V was trimmed by 1 base and J by 4 bases, leaving 13 bases between them. This chain's CDR3 is CASSQVRGFLYGYTF. The CDR3 coding sequence is TGCGCCAGCAGCCAAGTTCGGGGGTTTCTCTATGGCTACACCTTC.

Regarding this clone: One junction end does not reproduce the germline sequence, and a read error may be involved. This chain connects TRBV7-9 to TRBJ1-1; D possibly corresponds to TRBD1 (6 bases). CDR3 size: 13 residues. CDR1 SEHNR and CDR2 FQNEAQ come from the germline V gene (reference sequence). The CDR3 region is CSSSLTGNTEAFF. CDR3 coding DNA: TGTTCCAGCAGCTTGACAGGGAACACTGAAGCTTTCTTT. The full variable domain, its missing parts supplied by reference TRBV7-9 and TRBJ1-1, is DTGVSQNPRHKITKRGQNVTFRCDPISEHNRLYWYRQTLGQGPEFLTYFQNEAQLEKSRLLSDRFSAERPKGSFSTLEIQRTEQGDSAMYLCSSSLTGNTEAFFGQGTRLTVV.

V usage is TRBV5-1 and J usage is TRBJ1-2; TRBD1 matches at 8 bases. Per germline, CDR1 SGHRS and CDR2 YFSETQ. The CDR3 covers 17 residues. Losses at the gene ends were 0 bases for V and 1 base for J; bases not matched to a gene: 8. CDR3 sequence reads: CASSLVQGAYGNYGYTF. The CDR3, as DNA: TGCGCCAGCAGCTTGGTGCAGGGGGCATATGGTAACTATGGCTACACCTTC.

The chain has TRBV6-1 and TRBJ1-5; 12 positions match TRBD1. The J segment lost 8 bases and the V segment lost 2 bases, leaving 4 bases of the junction unmatched. Germline V gene data show CDR1 as MNHNS and CDR2 as SASEGT. The length of the CDR3 is 15 residues. The CDR3 spells CASSEMGTGGKPQHF. CDR3 bases: TGTGCCAGCAGTGAAATGGGGACAGGGGGCAAGCCCCAGCATTTT.

This chain uses TRBV5-6 with TRBJ1-1; possible D gene TRBD1, 5 bases. This CDR3 contains 15 residues. Trimming removed 0 bases at V and 4 bases at J, with 13 bases between. Germline V gene lookup returns CDR1 SGHDT and CDR2 YYEEEE. This CDR3 is CASSLELRGSTEAFF. Here the CDR3 DNA reads TGTGCCAGCAGCTTGGAACTGCGGGGGAGCACTGAAGCTTTCTTT.

The chain combines TRBV7-2 with TRBJ1-2; D ambiguous. The CDR3 contains 13 residues. V shed 5 bases and J shed 10 bases, with 17 bases lying between them. Germline CDR1 and CDR2: SGHTA and FQGNSA. The DNA for the CDR3 is TGTGCCAGCAGCCTGCGGGGAAGTCGAGCCTACACCTTC. Translated: CASSLRGSRAYTF.

The rearrangement joins TRBV6-1 to TRBJ2-7; D is unclear. Trimming removed 3 bases from V and 4 bases from J, with 10 bases in between. Germline CDR1 MNHNS, CDR2 SASEGT. The CDR3 is 13 amino acids. CDR3 nucleotides: TGTGCCAGCAGTGACGGAGTTCGGTACGAGCAGTACGTC. Protein: CASSDGVRYEQYV.

The rearrangement links TRBV2 to TRBJ2-2; 10 bases fit TRBD1. Germline CDR1 and CDR2: SNHLY and FYNNEI. This CDR3 contains 15 residues. V shed 4 bases, J shed 5 bases, and the junction held 4 bases outside the gene matches. CDR3 coding DNA: TGTGCCAGCAGTGCCGGACAGGGGGGGACCGGGGAGCTGTTTTTT. Its translation is CASSAGQGGTGELFF.

This clone was recorded once. The genes are TRBV11-2 and TRBJ2-7, with 14 bases lining up with TRBD2. Germline V CDR1 and CDR2: SGHAT, FQNNGV. This CDR3 region has 14 residues. Losses at the gene ends were 5 bases for V and 6 bases for J; bases not matched to a gene: 3. This CDR3 is CASSPGLAGVEQYV. The CDR3 nucleotides are TGTGCCAGCAGCCCGGGACTAGCGGGAGTCGAGCAGTACGTC.